This is a list of T cell receptor beta chains from one sample in a study of T-cell reconstitution after alpha-beta-depleted transplantation in children. One entry per CDR3 protein results from TCRdb running MiXCR on the PCR reads. The sample yields approximately 50,000 distinct CDR3 sequences, around 50% seen once. The sequencing here drew on peripheral blood, taken before TCRalphabeta/CD19-depleted stem cell transplant. The receptors come from a boy younger than two with SCID, due to receive a stem cell transplant. CDR3s include the opening cysteine and the closing phenylalanine or tryptophan. The D gene is left open where the match is weak. Size is omitted from some rows. Given values are once, few, many or a class for expanded clones.

clone_size	d_call	j_call	v_call	cdr3_nt	cdr3_aa
-	TRBD1	TRBJ2-1	TRBV6-4	TGTGCCAGCAGTGACTCCGGACAGGGAAATGAGCAGTTCTTC	CASSDSGQGNEQFF
-	-	TRBJ1-1	TRBV10-3	TGTGCCATCAGTGACGGGAGAATCCACGGGGACGCTGAAGCTTTCTTT	CAISDGRIHGDAEAFF
-	-	TRBJ2-3	TRBV3-1	TGTGCCTCCTGCGCCCGATTCATGGCGGGGGCCGCCTATACGCAGTATTTT	CASCARFMAGAAYTQYF
once	-	TRBJ1-1	TRBV7-3	TGTGCCAGCAGCTTACAATTGAACACTGAAGCTTTCTTT	CASSLQLNTEAFF
-	-	TRBJ2-1	TRBV3-1	TGTGCCAGCAGCCAAGCTGACGGCATGGGTGAGCAGTTCTTC	CASSQADGMGEQFF
once	-	TRBJ2-7	TRBV6-4	TGTGCCAGCAGCCAGACCGCCAACCACGAGCAGTACTTC	CASSQTANHEQYF
-	-	TRBJ1-2	TRBV5-1	TGCGCCAGCAGCCTTGACAGGAACTATGGCTACACCTTC	CASSLDRNYGYTF
-	TRBD2	TRBJ2-1	TRBV6-5	TGTGCCAGCAGTTTCCGGACTAGCGGCAATGTGGGTGAGCAGTTCTTC	CASSFRTSGNVGEQFF
-	-	TRBJ2-7	TRBV5-1	TGCGCCAGCAGCTCGGGCGATTCAAGCTTTTATGTCGAGCAGTACTTC	CASSSGDSSFYVEQYF
few	TRBD1	TRBJ1-1	TRBV18	TGTGCCAGCTCACCGGGACAGGGAGGGGGCTTTGAAGCTTTCTTT	CASSPGQGGGFEAFF
-	-	TRBJ2-1	TRBV19	TGTGCCAGTACCTATGGGGGTTACTACAATGAGCAGTTCTTC	CASTYGGYYNEQFF
-	-	TRBJ1-2	TRBV12-3/TRBV12-4	TGTGCCAGCGAGGGGCTACGGGATGGCTACACCTTC	CASEGLRDGYTF
-	-	TRBJ2-7	TRBV3-1	TGTGCCAGCAGCCAAGGGGCGGGCCGCTCCTACGAGCAGTACTTC	CASSQGAGRSYEQYF
-	-	TRBJ2-7	TRBV6-2/TRBV6-3	TGTGCCAGCAGTCAACAGGACAGCTCCTACGAGCAGTACTTC	CASSQQDSSYEQYF
-	TRBD2	TRBJ2-5	TRBV7-3	TGTGCCAGAAGCAAGGGACTAGCGAGAGGAGAGACCCAGTACTTC	CARSKGLARGETQYF
-	-	TRBJ1-3	TRBV5-1	TGCGCCAGCAGCTTGTCCGAGTCCCAGTCTGGAAACACCATATATTTT	CASSLSESQSGNTIYF
few	TRBD2	TRBJ2-7	TRBV12-3/TRBV12-4	TGTGCCAGCAGCCCCGGACTAGCGGGGGGGCGCGAGCAGTACTTC	CASSPGLAGGREQYF
-	-	TRBJ2-2	TRBV11-3	TGTGCCAGCAGTCGGGTCGCCACCGGGGAGCTGTTTTTT	CASSRVATGELFF
-	TRBD1	TRBJ2-7	TRBV9	TGTGCCAGCAGCGACGGGGGGGACAGGGGCTCCTACGAGCAGTACTTC	CASSDGGDRGSYEQYF
-	TRBD2	TRBJ2-5	TRBV5-5	TGTGCCAGCAGACCGGGACTAGCGGGACGAGAGACCCAGTGCTTC	CASRPGLAGRETQCF